This TCR beta chain was profiled in a study of blood T cell repertoires in COVID-19. Across the whole study: Some COVID-19 samples were acute and others convalescent; all came from the United States, Italy and Spain. Nucleic acid was either cDNA or gDNA, and it came from T cells, B-cell-depleted T cells, or PBMCs.

V was cut by 2 bases and J by 4 bases, with 9 bases left in between. This CDR3 is built from 13 residues. Germline V CDR1 and CDR2: SGHRS, YFSETQ. The authors' processing: Researchers report that nucleated cell counts were estimated from reference gene primer amplification. Sequencing was performed with immunoSEQ multiplex PCR; in TCRdb, only in-frame clones are kept and a portion is missing. V and J calls and clone size are those listed in that table; D and trimming were worked out from the DNA. Of tens of thousands of clones listed, just over 85% are singletons. This clone was recorded a few times. The chain is built from TRBV5-1 and TRBJ1-1, with D possibly being TRBD1 (6 bases). The TCR sequence derives from an elderly woman in a cohort sampled during active or convalescent COVID-19. The material sequenced was peripheral blood. The CDR3 region is CASSLGGVTEAFF. The CDR3 DNA sequence: TGCGCCAGCAGCTTAGGGGGAGTCACTGAAGCTTTCTTT. The full variable domain, with the rest looked up from reference TRBV5-1 and TRBJ1-1, is KAGVTQTPRYLIKTRGQQVTLSCSPISGHRSVSWYQQTPGQGLQFLFEYFSETQRNKGNFPGRFSGRQFSNSRSEMNVSTLELGDSALYLCASSLGGVTEAFFGQGTRLTVV.